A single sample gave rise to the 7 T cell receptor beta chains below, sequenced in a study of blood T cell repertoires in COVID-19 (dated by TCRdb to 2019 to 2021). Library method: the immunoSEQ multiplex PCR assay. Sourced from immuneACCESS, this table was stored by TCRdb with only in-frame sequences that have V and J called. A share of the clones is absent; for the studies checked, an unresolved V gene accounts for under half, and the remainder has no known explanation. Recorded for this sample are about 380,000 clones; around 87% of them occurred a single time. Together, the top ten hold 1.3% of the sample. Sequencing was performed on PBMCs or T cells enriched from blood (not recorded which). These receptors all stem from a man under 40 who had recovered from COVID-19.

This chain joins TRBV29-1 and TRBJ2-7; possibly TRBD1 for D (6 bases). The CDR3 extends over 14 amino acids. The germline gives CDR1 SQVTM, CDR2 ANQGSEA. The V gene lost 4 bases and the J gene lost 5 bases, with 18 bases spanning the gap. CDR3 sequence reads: CSVAVRGLGDEQYF. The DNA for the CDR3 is TGCAGCGTTGCTGTCAGGGGATTAGGGGACGAGCAGTACTTC.

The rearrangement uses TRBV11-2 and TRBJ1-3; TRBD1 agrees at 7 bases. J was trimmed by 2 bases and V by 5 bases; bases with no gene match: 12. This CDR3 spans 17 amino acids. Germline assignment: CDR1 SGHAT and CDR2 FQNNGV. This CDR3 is CASSTTRLTGTGNTIYF. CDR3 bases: TGTGCCAGCAGCACGACCAGGTTGACAGGGACTGGAAACACCATATATTTT.

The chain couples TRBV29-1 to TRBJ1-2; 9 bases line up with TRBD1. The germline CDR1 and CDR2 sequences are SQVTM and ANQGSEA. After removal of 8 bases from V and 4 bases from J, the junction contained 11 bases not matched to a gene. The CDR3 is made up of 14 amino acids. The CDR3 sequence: CSFSRGTGSYGYTF. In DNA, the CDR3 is TGCAGCTTCTCACGCGGGACAGGGTCCTATGGCTACACCTTC.

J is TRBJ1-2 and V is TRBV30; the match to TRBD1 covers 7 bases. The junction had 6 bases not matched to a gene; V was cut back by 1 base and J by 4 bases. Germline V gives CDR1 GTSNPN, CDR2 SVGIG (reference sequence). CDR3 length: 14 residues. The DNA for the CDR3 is TGTGCCTGGAGTGGGGGACAGTCACCCTATGGCTACACCTTC. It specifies CAWSGGQSPYGYTF.

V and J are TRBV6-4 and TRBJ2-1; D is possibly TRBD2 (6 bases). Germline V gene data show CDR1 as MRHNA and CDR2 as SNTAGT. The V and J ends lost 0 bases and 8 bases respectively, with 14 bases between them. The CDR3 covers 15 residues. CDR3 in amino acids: CASSDSGTGSDEQFF. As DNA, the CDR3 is TGTGCCAGCAGTGACTCTGGGACTGGGAGTGATGAGCAGTTCTTC.

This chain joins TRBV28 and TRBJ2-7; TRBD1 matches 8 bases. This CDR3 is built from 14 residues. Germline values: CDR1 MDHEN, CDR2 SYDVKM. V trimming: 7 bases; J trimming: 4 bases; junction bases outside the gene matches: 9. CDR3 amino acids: CASTTGTGYYEQYF. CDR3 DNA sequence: TGTGCCAGCACCACCGGGACAGGCTATTACGAGCAGTACTTC.

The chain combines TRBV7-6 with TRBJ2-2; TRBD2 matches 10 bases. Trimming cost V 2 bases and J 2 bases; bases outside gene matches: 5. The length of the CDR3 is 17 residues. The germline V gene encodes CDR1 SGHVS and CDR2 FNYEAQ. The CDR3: CASSLPSGGLNTGELFF. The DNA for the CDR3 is TGTGCCAGCAGCTTACCTAGCGGGGGCCTAAACACCGGGGAGCTGTTTTTT.